In this sample, the clone carrying this TCR beta chain turned up many times. Time point specified: pre-sensitization, week 0. Described treatment: therapeutic diphenylcyclopropenone sensitization with weekly scalp DPC. V shed 4 bases and J shed 3 bases, with 10 bases lying between them. Germline V gene lookup returns CDR1 SQVTM and CDR2 ANQGSEA. This CDR3 region has 13 residues. MiXCR, applied by TCRdb to the RACE reads, yields one record per CDR3 protein. This repertoire shows about 290,000 distinct CDR3 sequences, around 7% found once; its top ten account for roughly 1.2%. The source of the sample is a study of human T cells and chemical hapten exposure.

The sequence was obtained from a man younger than 35 with alopecia areata. Some clones in this sample may be carry-over from other donors' samples. Material: whole blood, obtained in connection with sensitization to the hapten diphenylcyclopropenone (DPC). The chain uses TRBV29-1 and TRBJ1-5; weak D call: TRBD1 (5 bases). CDR3 amino acids: CSVAPGPNQPQHF. For the CDR3, the DNA is TGCAGCGTTGCGCCAGGGCCCAATCAGCCCCAGCATTTT. The whole variable domain, remainder taken from reference TRBV29-1 and TRBJ1-5, is SAVISQKPSRDICQRGTSLTIQCQVDSQVTMMFWYRQQPGQSLTLIATANQGSEATYESGFVIDKFPISRPNLTFSTLTVSNMSPEDSSIYLCSVAPGPNQPQHFGDGTRLSIL.